This TCR beta chain was captured in a study of memory CD4+ T cells and cytomegalovirus serostatus (dated by TCRdb to between 2018 and 2021). In the study overall: The cohort included approximately 35 healthy adults from Belgium, of whom 9 were CMV seropositive and some 24 were CMV seronegative. The study sequenced CD4+ memory TCRbeta repertoires of a Belgian cohort with known cytomegalovirus serostatus to replicate a published TCR-based CMV serostatus classifier.

Single viable CD3+CD4+CD8-CD45RO+ cells were sorted as memory CD4+ T cells on a FACSAria II. CMV serostatus was determined using a Roche Elecsys assay that detects serum IgG against CMV pp150, pp28, p38 and p52. Following thawing, total CD4+ T cells were enriched through positive selection using CD4 magnetic microbeads. The samples came from a separate study whose specific focus was interrogating the CD4+ T cell memory repertoire. Following standard operating procedures, peripheral blood mononuclear cells were isolated and cryopreserved, while serum was kept at -80 degrees C. The staining used CD3-PerCP (BW264/56), CD4-APC (RPA-T4), CD45RO-PE (UCHT1) and CD8-Pacific Orange (3B5) antibodies, and Sytox blue was used to exclude non-viable cells. The germline V gene gives CDR1 as SGHDN and CDR2 as FVKESK. A distance of 8 bases separates the germline ends of V and J, which lose 5 bases and 0 bases respectively. The CDR3 numbers 14 residues from cysteine through phenylalanine. Left in the record is the CDR3 DNA by itself, 42 bases read in frame from the first base.

This clone was observed once. Which antigen it targets is not known. No much larger clone exists at a distance of one base, and base qualities are not known. Genomic DNA was extracted from sorted cells with the Quick-DNA Microprep Kit. TCRbeta DNA was amplified with the immunoSEQ hsTCRbeta kit following the manufacturer's protocol. An Illumina MiSeq instrument was used to sequence the TCRbeta libraries. As for the authors' bioinformatics: After out-of-frame sequences were removed, millions of distinct TCRbeta sequences remained, averaging about 67,000 per individual. Each individual was scored using the number of around 180 previously reported CMV-associated TCRbeta sequences that the individual carried and the total number of productive distinct TCRbeta sequences. A beta-binomial model was reimplemented in Python, and random forests from scikit-learn, run with default parameters, were trained on data from the US cohort. Classifier performance on the Belgian cohort was reported as the median AUC with percentile confidence intervals calculated over 10,000 bootstrap iterations. The table was pulled from immuneACCESS by TCRdb, which kept in-frame rearrangements only. Such tables lose some clones; where checked, under half of the loss comes from unresolved V genes, and the rest has no known cause. The V and J calls and clone size are taken from that table; D and trimming were inferred from the DNA. In this sample the table shows approximately 50,000 clones, about three quarters of which occur a single time. The ten biggest clones cover roughly 2.7% of the sample.

The full study reports these points: For CMV serostatus prediction, a median bootstrapped AUC of 0.95 was reached with the original framework, and a median bootstrapped AUC of roughly 0.89 was reached with a US-trained random forest. Only CD4+CD45RO+ memory cells were sequenced, in contrast to the original study, in which naive and memory CD4+ and CD8+ populations were covered. The results were read as suggesting that the CMV-associated TCR signature is, for the most part, present in the CD4+ memory repertoire. A median bootstrapped AUC of 0.95 with a 95% CI of 0.76-1.00 was achieved on the Belgian cohort by the original-framework classifier. Of 164 previously reported CMV-associated TCRbeta sequences, about 62 appeared in the CD4+ memory repertoires, each in one to five individuals.

The receptor was derived from an adult in good health and CMV-seropositive. The sequence links TRBV14 to TRBJ2-4; the D gene identity is not certain. The sequenced sample consisted of memory CD4+ T cells from blood. For the CDR3, the sequence is CASSLDLAKNIQYF. DNA sequence: TGTGCCAGCAGCTTGGATCTAGCCAAAAACATTCAGTACTTC.